The rows below give T cell receptor beta chains drawn from one sample of a study of a mutant IDH1 vaccine in newly diagnosed glioma. Here immunoSEQ multiplex PCR was the method, and the copy in TCRdb shows in-frame clones only, minus some. Of approximately 82,000 clones in the sample, around 85% were seen once. These receptors' targets are unknown. This sample comprised PBMCs, obtained from a glioma patient whose treatment included an IDH1 peptide vaccine. Receptor source: a man aged 25 to 40 with glioma. Some clones in this sample may be carry-over from other donors' samples. The CDR3 runs from the conserved cysteine through the conserved F or W. The order of the fields is J gene, D gene, V gene, clone size, CDR3 DNA, CDR3 protein. The D gene is left open where the match is weak. Clone size is shown for a subset of rows, as once, few, many or a class of expanded clone.

J: TRBJ1-1; D: .; V: TRBV19; size: .; DNA: TGTGCCAGTAAATGGGCACCAGAATCGAACACTGAAGCTTTCTTT; CDR3: CASKWAPESNTEAFF
J: TRBJ2-1; D: TRBD2; V: TRBV5-8; size: .; DNA: TGTGCCAGCAGCCCCGGGCTAGCGGGAGCGAATGAGCAGTTCTTC; CDR3: CASSPGLAGANEQFF
J: TRBJ1-4; D: .; V: TRBV28; size: .; DNA: TGTGCCAGCAGTGAGGGGGCAACTAATGAAAAACTGTTTTTT; CDR3: CASSEGATNEKLFF
J: TRBJ2-7; D: TRBD2; V: TRBV30; size: .; DNA: TGTGCCTGGAGTCTCGGGGGGGTTGAGCAGTACTTC; CDR3: CAWSLGGVEQYF
J: TRBJ1-6; D: .; V: TRBV30; size: .; DNA: TGTGCCTTGCGGAGGGGGGTTGGTAATTCACCCCTCCACTTT; CDR3: CALRRGVGNSPLHF
J: TRBJ1-1; D: .; V: TRBV16; size: .; DNA: TGTGCCAGCAGCCCTCGGACAAAAGAAGCTTTCTTT; CDR3: CASSPRTKEAFF
J: TRBJ2-7; D: TRBD2; V: TRBV2; size: .; DNA: TGTGCCAGCAGACTTTCTTCTAGCGGGAGAGGCTACGAGCAGTACTTC; CDR3: CASRLSSSGRGYEQYF
J: TRBJ1-4; D: .; V: TRBV11-2; size: .; DNA: TGTGCCAGCAGCTTTTTCGGTAATGAAAAACTGTTTTTT; CDR3: CASSFFGNEKLFF
J: TRBJ2-3; D: TRBD2; V: TRBV30; size: .; DNA: TGTGCCTGGAGTCCCACGTTGCGGGGGGGCCGAACGCAGTATTTT; CDR3: CAWSPTLRGGRTQYF
J: TRBJ1-1; D: TRBD1; V: TRBV11-2; size: .; DNA: TGTGCCAGCAGCCTAGACAGGGCGACTGAAGCTTTCTTT; CDR3: CASSLDRATEAFF
J: TRBJ2-7; D: TRBD2; V: TRBV27; size: .; DNA: TGTGCCAGCAGTTTAAAACTAGCGGGAGGGCCTCCCTACGAGCAGTACTTC; CDR3: CASSLKLAGGPPYEQYF
J: TRBJ2-7; D: .; V: TRBV28; size: .; DNA: TGTGCCAGCGGATTGGGAGGCCTCCACTCCTACGAGCAGTACTTC; CDR3: CASGLGGLHSYEQYF
J: TRBJ1-5; D: .; V: TRBV21-1; size: .; DNA: TGTGCCAGCAGCATAAAGGGACTATACAATCAGCCCCAGCATTTT; CDR3: CASSIKGLYNQPQHF
J: TRBJ2-7; D: .; V: TRBV29-1; size: .; DNA: TGCAGCGTTGTTGGCGGGATCCCTTACGAGCAGTACTTC; CDR3: CSVVGGIPYEQYF
J: TRBJ1-2; D: .; V: TRBV5-1; size: .; DNA: TGCGCCAGCAGCTTGCCGGCTTACACCTTC; CDR3: CASSLPAYTF
J: TRBJ1-2; D: TRBD1; V: TRBV4-1; size: .; DNA: TGCGCCAGCAGCCAAGAGGGGCTCTTGGGACAGGGTTTGGCTGGCTACACCTTC; CDR3: CASSQEGLLGQGLAGYTF
J: TRBJ1-2; D: TRBD1; V: TRBV5-1; size: .; DNA: TGCGCCAGCAGCATCCCAGGGGGCGCGGGCTACACCTTC; CDR3: CASSIPGGAGYTF
J: TRBJ1-5; D: .; V: TRBV28; size: .; DNA: TGTGCCAGCAGTCCTGATCAGCCCCAGCATTTT; CDR3: CASSPDQPQHF
J: TRBJ2-4; D: .; V: TRBV4-3; size: once; DNA: TGCGCCAGCAGCCAAGAAGCGACAACCAACATTCAGTACTTC; CDR3: CASSQEATTNIQYF
J: TRBJ2-7; D: .; V: TRBV4-2; size: .; DNA: TGTGCCAGCAGCCAAGAGTCAGAATATTACTACGAGCAGTACTTC; CDR3: CASSQESEYYYEQYF
J: TRBJ2-7; D: .; V: TRBV5-4; size: .; DNA: TGTGCCAGCAGCTTGTCGGTTTGGGACGAGCAGTACTTC; CDR3: CASSLSVWDEQYF
J: TRBJ2-7; D: .; V: TRBV21-1; size: .; DNA: TGTGCCGCCCCCGGGGGCCTCATCGATTACGAGCAGTACTTC; CDR3: CAAPGGLIDYEQYF
J: TRBJ2-1; D: .; V: TRBV7-9; size: once; DNA: TGTGCCAGCAGCTTAGGAGGGACTTCTAGGGAGCAGTTCTTC; CDR3: CASSLGGTSREQFF
J: TRBJ1-5; D: .; V: TRBV7-2; size: .; DNA: TGTGCCAGCAGCTTAGCAGGGTTAAGCAATCAGCCCCAGCATTTT; CDR3: CASSLAGLSNQPQHF
J: TRBJ1-2; D: TRBD1; V: TRBV5-4; size: .; DNA: TGTGCCAGCAGCGCAGGGGGCGCGGTTGGCTACACCTTC; CDR3: CASSAGGAVGYTF
J: TRBJ2-5; D: .; V: TRBV5-5; size: .; DNA: TGTGCCAGCAGATCCACGGGGGACTTTCACGGGACCCAGTACTTC; CDR3: CASRSTGDFHGTQYF
J: TRBJ1-2; D: .; V: TRBV2; size: .; DNA: TGTGCCACCGGATACTTCTCCAGCAGCAAGGACTTC; CDR3: CATGYFSSSKDF
J: TRBJ1-4; D: .; V: TRBV2; size: .; DNA: TGTGCCAGCAGCGGAGGCGGCAGTTCTAATGAAAAACTGTTTTTT; CDR3: CASSGGGSSNEKLFF
J: TRBJ1-5; D: .; V: TRBV15; size: once; DNA: TGTGCCACCAGCAGGTCAGACGGACCCAATCAGCCCCAGCATTTT; CDR3: CATSRSDGPNQPQHF
J: TRBJ1-1; D: .; V: TRBV6-5; size: few; DNA: TGTGCCAGCAGCCTCAACTTTAACACTGAAGCTTTCTTT; CDR3: CASSLNFNTEAFF
J: TRBJ2-2; D: .; V: TRBV19; size: .; DNA: TGTGCCAGTAGTAGACTTTCTAGCACCGGGGAGCTGTTTTTT; CDR3: CASSRLSSTGELFF
J: TRBJ1-1; D: .; V: TRBV11-3; size: few; DNA: TGTGCCAGCAGCTTAGGGGGGCAGGACACTGAAGCTTTCTTT; CDR3: CASSLGGQDTEAFF